Shown below are 26 T cell receptor beta chains from a single sample sequenced in a study of T-cell reconstitution after alpha-beta-depleted transplantation in children. Unique molecular identifiers were used to barcode this TCRbeta library. TCRdb analysed the PCR reads with MiXCR anew, one entry per CDR3 protein. The table lists a few hundred thousand distinct CDR3 sequences, 25% to 30% of them singletons, with about 35% in the top ten. The sequenced sample was PBMCs, obtained before TCRalphabeta/CD19-depleted stem cell transplant. These receptors were collected from a boy younger than two with Wiskott-Aldrich syndrome, due to receive a stem cell transplant.

The V gene is TRBV20-1, the J gene TRBJ2-1; 7 bases are a match to TRBD2. Germline V gene sequence: CDR1 DFQATT, CDR2 SNEGSKA (reference sequence). V shed 5 bases and J 2 bases; nucleotides not matched to a gene: 9. CDR3 size: 15 residues. The CDR3 region has the DNA TGCAGTGCTGACCCTCTAGCGGACACCTACAATGAGCAGTTCTTC. The encoded protein is CSADPLADTYNEQFF.

The chain couples TRBV20-1 to TRBJ2-7; 7 positions match TRBD2. V was clipped by 2 bases and J by 2 bases; unmatched bases: 6. The CDR3 contains 14 residues. The V gene's germline CDR1 is DFQATT and CDR2 SNEGSKA (reference sequence). The CDR3 reads CSARSAGSTYEQYF. CDR3 DNA: TGCAGTGCTAGATCAGCGGGGTCTACCTACGAGCAGTACTTC.

The chain couples TRBV7-2 to TRBJ2-3; D is unclear. Trimming stripped 2 bases from V and 2 bases from J, with 11 bases between. The CDR3 has 15 residues. Germline CDR1 and CDR2: SGHTA and FQGNSA. The CDR3 nucleotides are TGTGCCAGCAGCTTATACGATGTAGTCACAGATACGCAGTATTTT. Residues: CASSLYDVVTDTQYF.

This clonotype was found a few times. The V and J genes are TRBV7-9 and TRBJ2-1; 11 bases match TRBD2. The germline V gene encodes CDR1 SEHNR and CDR2 FQNEAQ (reference sequence). CDR3 length: 15 residues. J lost 9 bases, V lost 5 bases, and 9 bases had no gene match. The CDR3 is CASSPASGRLGEQFF. The DNA for the CDR3 is TGTGCCAGCAGCCCCGCTAGCGGGAGGTTGGGTGAGCAGTTCTTC.

The rearrangement joins TRBV5-1 to TRBJ2-5, with D possibly being TRBD2 (6 bases). The germline gives CDR1 SGHRS, CDR2 YFSETQ. The V gene lost 0 bases and the J gene lost 2 bases, with 11 bases spanning the gap. This CDR3 contains 15 residues. CDR3 sequence reads: CASSLDGRGQETQYF. DNA for the CDR3: TGCGCCAGCAGCTTGGACGGCCGGGGGCAAGAGACCCAGTACTTC.

In its sample, this clonotype was seen a few times. J is TRBJ2-1 and V is TRBV12-3 or TRBV12-4, with D possibly matching TRBD2 (5 bases). V lost 1 base, J lost 10 bases, and 8 bases lay in between. This CDR3 comprises 12 residues. CDR3 region: CASSLVREEQFF. DNA for the CDR3: TGTGCCAGCAGTTTAGTCCGGGAAGAGCAGTTCTTC.

The table lists this clonotype with a count of one. The chain combines TRBV20-1 with TRBJ1-1, with D possibly TRBD1 on 5 matching bases. The CDR3 loop spans 13 amino acids. Germline V CDR1 and CDR2: DFQATT, SNEGSKA (reference sequence). Trimming pared 5 bases from V and 5 bases from J, leaving 15 bases between. The CDR3, as DNA: TGCAGTGCTCCACGACCGGGGGGTACTGAAGCTTTCTTT. Translating it yields CSAPRPGGTEAFF.

This clonotype was observed a few times. J is TRBJ2-1 and V is TRBV6-4, with D unresolved. The V end was cut by 5 bases, the J end by 4 bases, with 18 bases between. This CDR3 contains 16 residues. From germline, CDR1 is MRHNA and CDR2 SNTAGT. This chain's CDR3 is CASSKQLSPVYNEQFF. Here the CDR3 DNA reads TGTGCCAGCAGTAAACAGCTCTCCCCAGTTTACAATGAGCAGTTCTTC.

The CDR3 DNA sequence: TGCAGCCTAGGTTCTGTGGATACGCAGTATTTT. Translating gives CSLGSVDTQYF. This chain joins TRBV29-1 and TRBJ2-3, with D uncertain. Per the germline V gene, CDR1 is SQVTM and CDR2 is ANQGSEA. The V and J ends lost 8 bases and 6 bases respectively, with 12 bases between them. This CDR3 spans 11 amino acids.

Note on this clonotype: Mismatch with germline at one junction end may stem from a read error. The V and J genes are TRBV5-6 and TRBJ2-6, with TRBD1 as a possible D gene (5 bases). The CDR3 covers 17 residues. Germline loops: CDR1 SGHDT, CDR2 YYEEEE. The CDR3 region has the DNA TGTGCCAGCAGCCATGCTCGAACGGCGGCTGGGGCCAACGTCTTGACTTTC. Its protein is CASSHARTAAGANVLTF.

The chain joins TRBV25-1 to TRBJ1-2; D is possibly TRBD1 (5 bases). The CDR3 has 14 residues. CDR1 is MGHDK, CDR2 SYGVNS, per germline. Trimming stripped 1 base from V and 2 bases from J, with 8 bases between. CDR3 in DNA: TGTGCCAGCAGTGAATCAGGGAGGAACTATGGCTACACCTTC. Translating it yields CASSESGRNYGYTF.

The chain combines TRBV10-3 with TRBJ2-5, with D unclear. Deletions cut 6 bases from V and 5 bases from J, with 13 bases between. This CDR3 is 13 amino acids long. CDR1 is ENHRY and CDR2 is SYGVKD in the germline V gene. CDR3 sequence: CAIRRPDGETQYF. CDR3 DNA: TGTGCCATCAGGCGACCAGATGGGGAGACCCAGTACTTC.

The chain carries TRBV9 and TRBJ1-1; 7 nucleotides align to TRBD1. V lost 0 bases to trimming and J lost 5 bases; unmatched junction nucleotides: 7. CDR1 and CDR2 from the germline V gene are SGDLS and YYNGEE. The CDR3 totals 15 residues. The CDR3 nucleotides are TGTGCCAGCAGCGTAGCTACGGCAGGGGGGACTGAAGCTTTCTTT. This translates into CASSVATAGGTEAFF.

This clonotype was observed a handful of times. The chain combines TRBV9 with TRBJ1-2; D remains unclear. Germline values: CDR1 SGDLS, CDR2 YYNGEE. Trimming stripped 0 bases from V and 3 bases from J, with 6 bases between. This CDR3 region has 13 residues. CDR3 DNA sequence: TGTGCCAGCAGCGTAGACGGATACTATGGCTACACCTTC. Translation gives CASSVDGYYGYTF.

The chain joins TRBV20-1 to TRBJ2-4, with unresolved D. V lost 1 base, J lost 3 bases, and 16 bases lay in between. CDR1 is DFQATT and CDR2 is SNEGSKA in the germline V gene (reference sequence). This CDR3 is 16 amino acids long. CDR3 region: CSARALPGTGKNIQYF. The CDR3 DNA sequence: TGCAGTGCTAGAGCGCTTCCCGGCACTGGCAAAAACATTCAGTACTTC.

V is TRBV5-5 and J is TRBJ2-1; TRBD2 might be the D (5 bases). Trimming took off 0 bases at V and 3 bases at J, with 10 bases between the two ends. The CDR3 loop spans 15 amino acids. CDR1 is SGHKS and CDR2 is YYEKEE in the germline V gene (reference sequence). CDR3 nucleotides: TGTGCCAGCAGCTTGGGTAGCGCTCACTACAATGAGCAGTTCTTC. Translating gives CASSLGSAHYNEQFF.

The chain combines TRBV5-1 with TRBJ1-2; weak D call: TRBD1 (6 bases). The germline V and J ends were trimmed by 1 base and 5 bases, with 12 bases remaining between them. The CDR3 length is 14 residues. Germline V lookup: CDR1 SGHRS, CDR2 YFSETQ. The CDR3 nucleotides read TGCGCCAGCAGCTTGCCTGGGACACAGTATGGCTACACCTTC. It encodes CASSLPGTQYGYTF. Looking up the rest from reference TRBV5-1 and TRBJ1-2 gives the full variable domain: KAGVTQTPRYLIKTRGQQVTLSCSPISGHRSVSWYQQTPGQGLQFLFEYFSETQRNKGNFPGRFSGRQFSNSRSEMNVSTLELGDSALYLCASSLPGTQYGYTFGSGTRLTVV.

The chain couples TRBV7-7 to TRBJ2-5; TRBD2 agrees at 16 bases. The CDR3 sequence is 17 residues long. J was trimmed by 5 bases and V by 5 bases; bases with no gene match: 8. Germline V lookup: CDR1 SSHAT, CDR2 FNYEAQ (reference sequence). CDR3 loop: CASSPGTSGRACETQYF. CDR3 coding DNA: TGTGCCAGCAGCCCTGGGACTAGCGGGAGGGCCTGCGAGACCCAGTACTTC.

The CDR3 coding sequence is TGTGCCATCAGTGAGTTGGAGACAGGGCGCGGGGAGACCCAGTACTTC. The encoded protein is CAISELETGRGETQYF. This chain uses TRBV10-3 with TRBJ2-5, with 7 bases that match TRBD1. J was trimmed by 5 bases and V by 1 base; bases with no gene match: 10. Germline CDR1 ENHRY, CDR2 SYGVKD. The CDR3 length is 16 residues.

This chain joins TRBV29-1 and TRBJ1-1; TRBD1 matches at 9 bases. J gave up 4 bases and V 5 bases, and 14 bases lay outside the gene matches. The CDR3 extends over 16 amino acids. CDR1 and CDR2 (germline): SQVTM, ANQGSEA. This chain's CDR3 is CSVPRDRAFRGTEAFF. CDR3 nucleotides: TGCAGCGTTCCCCGGGACAGGGCCTTCCGGGGCACTGAAGCTTTCTTT.

This clonotype was detected only a few times. The V gene is TRBV3-1, the J gene TRBJ2-5, with TRBD2 matching 10 bases. After removal of 2 bases from V and 3 bases from J, the junction contained 3 bases not matched to a gene. The CDR3 is made up of 15 amino acids. From germline, CDR1 is LGHDT and CDR2 YNNKEL (reference sequence). Written as DNA, the CDR3 is TGTGCCAGCAGCCAAAGGACTAGCGGAGAAGAGACCCAGTACTTC. Residues: CASSQRTSGEETQYF.

This clonotype has a handful of counts. V and J are TRBV7-2 and TRBJ2-1, with 13 bases lining up with TRBD2. The CDR3 is made up of 15 amino acids. J lost 9 bases, V lost 2 bases, and 4 bases had no gene match. The germline V gene encodes CDR1 SGHTA and CDR2 FQGNSA. CDR3 in amino acids: CASSLSTSGRGEQFF. The CDR3 DNA reads as TGTGCCAGCAGCTTAAGCACTAGCGGGAGGGGTGAGCAGTTCTTC.

This clonotype was counted ten times or more. The chain is built from TRBV5-1 and TRBJ2-1; D is unresolved. The CDR3 totals 14 residues. Trimming shortened V by 0 bases and J by 4 bases, and 8 bases separated the two germline ends. Germline V gene lookup returns CDR1 SGHRS and CDR2 YFSETQ. CDR3 residues: CASSLGLTYNEQFF. The DNA for the CDR3 is TGCGCCAGCAGCTTGGGACTGACGTACAATGAGCAGTTCTTC.

This clonotype was seen a handful of times. V and J are TRBV20-1 and TRBJ1-1; 8 nucleotides agree with TRBD1. V lost 3 bases and J lost 1; bases outside the gene matches: 4. Looked up from germline, CDR1 is DFQATT and CDR2 is SNEGSKA (reference sequence). CDR3 length: 14 amino acids. CDR3 protein: CSASRDRGNTEAFF. CDR3 nucleotide sequence: TGCAGTGCTAGCAGAGACAGGGGGAACACTGAAGCTTTCTTT.

This clonotype occurred a few times. The V and J genes are TRBV29-1 and TRBJ2-3; D is unclear. With 8 bases removed from V and 2 bases from J, the gap between germline ends came to 17 bases. This CDR3 contains 14 residues. Germline V CDR1 and CDR2: SQVTM, ANQGSEA. CDR3: CSSTPWPATDTQYF. In nucleotides, the CDR3 is TGCAGCTCTACCCCGTGGCCGGCCACAGATACGCAGTATTTT.

This clonotype was seen a few times. CDR3 coding DNA: TGTGCCAGCAGACTAGGCATCTACGAGCAGTACTTC. It yields the protein CASRLGIYEQYF. The genes are TRBV28 and TRBJ2-7; D perhaps matches TRBD2 (5 bases). In germline, CDR1 is MDHEN, CDR2 SYDVKM. Deletions cut 6 bases from V and 3 bases from J, with 9 bases between. The CDR3 is 12 amino acids.